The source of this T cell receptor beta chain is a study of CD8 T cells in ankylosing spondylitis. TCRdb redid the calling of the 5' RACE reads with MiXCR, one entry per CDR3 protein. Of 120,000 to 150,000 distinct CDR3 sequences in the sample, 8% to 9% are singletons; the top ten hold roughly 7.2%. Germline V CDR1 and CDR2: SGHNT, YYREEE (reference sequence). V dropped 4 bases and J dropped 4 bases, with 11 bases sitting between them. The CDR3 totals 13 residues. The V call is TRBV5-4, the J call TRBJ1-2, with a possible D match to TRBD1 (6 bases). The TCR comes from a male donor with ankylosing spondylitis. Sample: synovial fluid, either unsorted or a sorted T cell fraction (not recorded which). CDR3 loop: CASSRTALYGYTF. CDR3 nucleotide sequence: TGTGCCAGCAGCCGGACAGCCCTCTATGGCTACACCTTC.